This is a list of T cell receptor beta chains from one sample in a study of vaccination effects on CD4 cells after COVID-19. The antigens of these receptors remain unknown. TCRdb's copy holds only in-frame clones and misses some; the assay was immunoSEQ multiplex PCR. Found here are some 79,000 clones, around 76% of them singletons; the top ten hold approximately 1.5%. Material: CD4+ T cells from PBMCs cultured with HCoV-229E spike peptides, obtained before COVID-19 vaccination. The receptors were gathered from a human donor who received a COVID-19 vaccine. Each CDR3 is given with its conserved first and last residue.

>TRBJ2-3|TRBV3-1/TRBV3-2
CASSPLGTDTQYF
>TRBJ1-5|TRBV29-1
CSVEGSGNQPQHF
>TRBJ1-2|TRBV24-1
CATSDGQGARGYTF
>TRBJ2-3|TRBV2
CASRDRITDTQYF
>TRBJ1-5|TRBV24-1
CATAQGYSNQPQHF
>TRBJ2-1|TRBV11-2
CASSPNGGSYNEQFF
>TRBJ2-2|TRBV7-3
CASSLMSSGVTGELFF
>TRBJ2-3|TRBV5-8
CASPRGLAGGISESTDTQYF
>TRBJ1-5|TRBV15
CATSRVLGNQPQHF
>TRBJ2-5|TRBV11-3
CASRQGPSETQYF
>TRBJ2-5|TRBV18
CASSFTTGGDGQETQYF
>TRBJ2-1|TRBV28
CASSSSGLAGGGVKQFF
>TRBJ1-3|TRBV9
CASSVDVGNTIYF
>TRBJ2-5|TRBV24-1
CATSVGSQETQYF
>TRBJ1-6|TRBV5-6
CASSWTDRVGSPLHF
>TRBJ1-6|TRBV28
CASSFAGLAYNSPLHF
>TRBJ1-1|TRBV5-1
CATRSGENTEAFF
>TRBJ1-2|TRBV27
CASRSPRGTSNNYGYTF
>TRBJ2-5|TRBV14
CASSRTLGETQYF
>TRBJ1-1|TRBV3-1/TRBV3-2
CASSQSGALTEAFF
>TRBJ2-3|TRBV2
CASIKETSAPDTQYF
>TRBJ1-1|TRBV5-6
CASSKGRWKNTEAFF
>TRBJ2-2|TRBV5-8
CASSRPLVNTGELFF
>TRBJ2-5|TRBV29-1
CSAGERQGQETQYF
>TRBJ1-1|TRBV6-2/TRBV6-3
CASSYPRGEMNTEAFF
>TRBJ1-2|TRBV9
CASSVEGNGGYTF
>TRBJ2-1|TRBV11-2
CASSLVARSSYNEQFF
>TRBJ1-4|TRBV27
CASSPITGLGEKLFF
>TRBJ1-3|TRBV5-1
CASSASGQSSGNTIYF
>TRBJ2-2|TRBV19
CASSMAGRSTGELFF
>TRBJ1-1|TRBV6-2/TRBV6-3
CASSYWAGMNTEAFF
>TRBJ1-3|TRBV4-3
CASSQQPTVTGNTIYF
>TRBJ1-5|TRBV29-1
CSGSTGMNQPQHF
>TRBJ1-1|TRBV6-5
CASSNRRVPNTEAFF
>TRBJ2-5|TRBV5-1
CASSLGGDETQYF
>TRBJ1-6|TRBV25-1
CASSQGQGDSPLHF
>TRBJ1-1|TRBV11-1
CASSLEVGYEAFF
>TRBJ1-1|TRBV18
CASSSNELAFF
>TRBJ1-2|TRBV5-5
CASRQVRLDRGQVRNYGYTF
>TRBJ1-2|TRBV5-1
CASNLEGANYGYTF
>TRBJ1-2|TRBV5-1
CASSPGTGGLYGYTF
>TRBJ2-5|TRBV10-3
CAISESGPGGETQYF